The 29 T cell receptor beta chains reported below all come from one sample, sequenced in a study of shared clonotypes between healthy human individuals. Assay used: immunoSEQ multiplex PCR; TCRdb lists only in-frame clones, some missing. The sample records 1.5 million to 2.5 million clones, approximately 94% being singletons. Cells designated naive CD8 were CD45RO-negative and were positively selected for CCR7, with terminally differentiated effector memory CD45RA+ cells excluded. The sample consisted of naive CD8+ T cells sorted from blood. The receptors stem from a man aged 18 to 35 in good health.

V and J are TRBV5-4 and TRBJ2-5; D is possibly TRBD1 (6 bases). CDR3 length: 13 residues. V was pared by 3 bases and J by 4 bases, with 10 bases between. Per the germline V gene, CDR1 is SGHNT and CDR2 is YYREEE (reference sequence). The CDR3 loop is CASSSSGVETQYF. The DNA of the CDR3 is TGTGCCAGCAGCTCCTCAGGGGTAGAGACCCAGTACTTC.

In regard to this clone: Different DNA sequences within this sample yield the same CDR3. The rearrangement links TRBV7-9 to TRBJ2-2; possible D gene TRBD2, 6 bases. Per the germline V gene, CDR1 is SEHNR and CDR2 is FQNEAQ (reference sequence). V was pared by 3 bases and J by 0 bases, with 8 bases between. The CDR3 runs to 15 residues. The CDR3 nucleotides are TGTGCCAGCAGCTTGGGGGGTGCGAACACCGGGGAGCTGTTTTTT. As protein: CASSLGGANTGELFF. Based on the CDR3 plus reference TRBV7-9 and TRBJ2-2, the full variable domain is DTGVSQNPRHKITKRGQNVTFRCDPISEHNRLYWYRQTLGQGPEFLTYFQNEAQLEKSRLLSDRFSAERPKGSFSTLEIQRTEQGDSAMYLCASSLGGANTGELFFGEGSRLTVL.

The rearrangement links TRBV4-3 to TRBJ1-4; D is uncertain. The CDR3 is made up of 16 amino acids. The V gene lost 4 bases and the J gene lost 0 bases, with 12 bases spanning the gap. Germline V gene lookup returns CDR1 LGHNA and CDR2 YSLEER. The CDR3 region is CASSRITDSTNEKLFF. DNA of the CDR3: TGCGCCAGCAGCCGGATAACAGATTCAACTAATGAAAAACTGTTTTTT.

The V and J genes are TRBV7-9 and TRBJ1-2; 7 bases align to TRBD1. V lost 3 bases to trimming and J lost 1 base; unmatched junction nucleotides: 11. Germline assignment: CDR1 SEHNR and CDR2 FQNEAQ (reference sequence). The CDR3 spans 17 residues. CDR3: CASSLGASGGNNYGYTF. For the CDR3, the DNA is TGTGCCAGCAGCTTGGGAGCCTCAGGGGGTAATAACTATGGCTACACCTTC.

Concerning this clone itself: Other nucleotide sequences from this sample produce the same CDR3. J is TRBJ1-2 and V is TRBV28, with D tentatively TRBD1 (6 bases). The V end was cut by 4 bases, the J end by 8 bases, with 8 bases between. Germline V gives CDR1 MDHEN, CDR2 SYDVKM. This CDR3 region has 11 residues. The CDR3 DNA reads as TGTGCCAGCAGTTCAGGGGTCGGCTACACCTTC. It yields the protein CASSSGVGYTF.

The chain employs TRBV6-1 and TRBJ1-5, with D possibly being TRBD1 (6 bases). The CDR3 extends over 17 amino acids. The V and J ends lost 0 bases and 6 bases respectively, with 18 bases between them. Germline values: CDR1 MNHNS, CDR2 SASEGT. The CDR3 DNA sequence: TGTGCCAGCAGTGAAGCTACAGGGTTTCCGGGGAGTCAGCCCCAGCATTTT. Translation gives CASSEATGFPGSQPQHF.

The rearrangement joins TRBV7-9 to TRBJ2-5; 10 nucleotides align to TRBD2. In germline, CDR1 is SEHNR, CDR2 FQNEAQ (reference sequence). Trimming removed 4 bases from V and 2 bases from J; junction bases left unmatched: 13. The CDR3 length is 18 residues. In nucleotides, the CDR3 is TGTGCCAGCAGCTCAAGTAGCGGGGGGCGGGCCTTTCAAGAGACCCAGTACTTC. This encodes CASSSSSGGRAFQETQYF.

This clone was observed once. The V call is TRBV21-1, the J call TRBJ2-7; the DNA was not compared with TRBD2, the D call given in the table. TRBV21-1 is deemed a pseudogene. The CDR3 is 14 residues long. The CDR3 region has the DNA TGTGCCAGCAGCACCCCAGCTAGCGGCTACGAGCAGTACTTC. Translating it yields CASSTPASGYEQYF.

This chain uses TRBV2 with TRBJ2-5; 7 bases fit TRBD2. J was trimmed by 1 base and V by 9 bases; bases with no gene match: 8. This CDR3 spans 14 amino acids. CDR1 SNHLY and CDR2 FYNNEI come from the germline V gene. CDR3 nucleotides: TGTGCCAGTAGGACGGGGGGAATCCAAGAGACCCAGTACTTC. Protein sequence: CASRTGGIQETQYF.

The genes are TRBV19 and TRBJ1-5; D might be TRBD1 (5 bases). Germline values: CDR1 LNHDA, CDR2 SQIVND (reference sequence). This CDR3 spans 15 amino acids. V lost 5 bases, J lost 3 bases, and 14 bases lay in between. In nucleotides, the CDR3 is TGTGCCAGTAGTTTAAGCCGGGACCCCAATCAGCCCCAGCATTTT. Protein product: CASSLSRDPNQPQHF. Complete variable domain (other parts from reference TRBV19 and TRBJ1-5): DGGITQSPKYLFRKEGQNVTLSCEQNLNHDAMYWYRQDPGQGLRLIYYSQIVNDFQKGDIAEGYSVSREKKESFPLTVTSAQKNPTAFYLCASSLSRDPNQPQHFGDGTRLSIL.

The gene calls are TRBV5-1 and TRBJ1-2, with 9 bases aligning to TRBD1. Germline CDR1 is SGHRS and CDR2 is YFSETQ. CDR3 length equals 15 residues. Trimming removed 0 bases from V and 10 bases from J; junction bases left unmatched: 10. The CDR3, as DNA: TGCGCCAGCAGCTTGGTTCTCTGGGACAGGGCGCACTACACCTTC. Encoded protein: CASSLVLWDRAHYTF.

J is TRBJ1-1 and V is TRBV4-1; no definite D call. The V gene lost 4 bases and the J gene lost 5 bases, with 17 bases spanning the gap. The CDR3 runs 15 residues. Germline loops: CDR1 MGHRA, CDR2 YSYEKL. The CDR3 region is CASSPPGGYGTEAFF. CDR3 nucleotides: TGCGCCAGCAGCCCTCCTGGAGGCTACGGGACTGAAGCTTTCTTT.

This clone was seen a single time. The chain links TRBV11-2 to TRBJ2-3; TRBD2 might be the D (7 bases). V shed 4 bases and J shed 2 bases, with 10 bases lying between them. The germline V gene has CDR1 SGHAT and CDR2 FQNNGV. CDR3 length: 14 amino acids. The DNA for the CDR3 is TGTGCCAGCAGCTCCGGGGGGCCCACAGATACGCAGTATTTT. This sequence encodes CASSSGGPTDTQYF.

CDR3 in amino acids: CSGSGGISTGYTF. CDR3 bases: TGCAGCGGCTCGGGGGGGATATCAACGGGCTACACCTTC. The rearrangement uses TRBV29-1 and TRBJ1-2; D perhaps matches TRBD1 (5 bases). Trimming stripped 7 bases from V and 8 bases from J, with 20 bases between. The germline gives CDR1 SQVTM, CDR2 ANQGSEA. The CDR3 totals 13 residues.

This clone was detected once. The J gene is TRBJ1-5, the V gene TRBV28; 10 positions agree with TRBD1. The CDR3 runs to 15 residues. CDR1 is MDHEN and CDR2 is SYDVKM in the germline V gene. The V and J ends lost 3 bases and 6 bases, in that order; junction bases with no gene match: 5. For the CDR3, the DNA is TGTGCCAGCAGTTTGGACAGGGGGTTTAGTCAGCCCCAGCATTTT. The encoded protein is CASSLDRGFSQPQHF.

The chain carries TRBV6-5 and TRBJ2-2; 9 nucleotides line up with TRBD1. The junction had 6 bases not matched to a gene; V was cut back by 2 bases and J by 8 bases. CDR3 length equals 15 residues. Looked up from germline, CDR1 is MNHEY and CDR2 is SVGAGI. CDR3 DNA: TGTGCCAGCAGTTACGCCGGGACAGGGCGTGGGGAGCTGTTTTTT. Protein product: CASSYAGTGRGELFF.

This clone has a single count. Here the CDR3 reads CASSQEKSGQGRTDTQYF. CDR3 DNA: TGCGCCAGCAGCCAAGAAAAATCGGGACAGGGGAGAACAGATACGCAGTATTTT. V and J are TRBV4-3 and TRBJ2-3; 10 positions match TRBD1. Germline V gene sequence: CDR1 LGHNA, CDR2 YSLEER. J was trimmed by 3 bases and V by 0 bases; bases with no gene match: 9. This CDR3 contains 18 residues.

With respect to this clone: The same CDR3 arises from other DNA sequences in this sample as well. This chain uses TRBV9 with TRBJ2-7, with D perhaps matching TRBD2 (6 bases). The V end was cut by 0 bases, the J end by 3 bases, with 10 bases between. The CDR3 spans 14 residues. Germline lookup yields CDR1 SGDLS and CDR2 YYNGEE. CDR3 bases: TGTGCCAGCAGCGTAGACGGGAGTAGCTACGAGCAGTACTTC. It yields the protein CASSVDGSSYEQYF. Using reference TRBV9 and TRBJ2-7 for the parts outside the CDR3, the full variable domain is DSGVTQTPKHLITATGQRVTLRCSPRSGDLSVYWYQQSLDQGLQFLIQYYNGEERAKGNILERFSAQQFPDLHSELNLSSLELGDSALYFCASSVDGSSYEQYFGPGTRLTVT.

This sequence joins TRBV29-1 and TRBJ2-5; D is perhaps TRBD2 (5 bases). CDR1 is SQVTM and CDR2 is ANQGSEA in the germline V gene. V lost 4 bases and J lost 5, with 17 bases in between. This CDR3 is 14 amino acids long. The chain's CDR3 is CSVGIRGVAETQYF. CDR3 sequence (DNA): TGCAGCGTTGGTATACGGGGAGTAGCTGAGACCCAGTACTTC.

J is TRBJ1-1 and V is TRBV2; D ambiguous. V lost 3 bases to trimming and J lost 1 base, with 12 bases between them. Germline V gene sequence: CDR1 SNHLY, CDR2 FYNNEI. The CDR3 runs to 15 residues. CDR3 nucleotides: TGTGCCAGCAGTGATGACCAGGTGTCGAACACTGAAGCTTTCTTT. It encodes CASSDDQVSNTEAFF.

This clone is a singleton in its sample. The rearrangement uses TRBV29-1 and TRBJ2-5, with 8 bases aligning to TRBD1. The germline CDR1 and CDR2 sequences are SQVTM and ANQGSEA. With V trimmed by 6 bases and J by 5 bases, 11 bases remained unmatched. This CDR3 is built from 14 residues. In DNA form, the CDR3 reads TGCAGCGTCGCGGGACAGGCCGAACGGGAGACCCAGTACTTC. Encoded protein: CSVAGQAERETQYF.

The rearrangement joins TRBV4-2 to TRBJ2-7, with a weak D call TRBD1 (5 bases). The CDR3 extends over 14 amino acids. Germline assignment: CDR1 LGHNA and CDR2 YNFKEQ. The germline V and J ends were trimmed by 1 base and 2 bases, with 9 bases remaining between them. CDR3 sequence reads: CASSQGTDTYEQYF. In nucleotides, the CDR3 is TGTGCCAGCAGCCAAGGGACGGACACCTACGAGCAGTACTTC.

This clone was detected only once. The chain links TRBV6-5 to TRBJ2-1; 10 nucleotides align to TRBD2. This CDR3 is built from 14 residues. The V segment lost 5 bases and the J segment 6 bases; nucleotides outside the gene matches: 4. CDR1 and CDR2 (germline): MNHEY, SVGAGI. The CDR3 DNA sequence: TGTGCCAGCAGTAGAAGCGGGGGGGCCAATGAGCAGTTCTTC. Protein: CASSRSGGANEQFF.

This clone was recorded only once. This same CDR3 is encoded by further DNA sequences in the sample. The V call is TRBV6-5, the J call TRBJ1-1, with TRBD1 as a possible D gene (6 bases). Germline CDR1 and CDR2: MNHEY and SVGAGI. Trimming pared 4 bases from V and 5 bases from J, leaving 11 bases between. The CDR3 has 13 amino acids. The CDR3 nucleotides read TGTGCCAGCAGTTCAGGGAGGGGGACTGAAGCTTTCTTT. Its translation is CASSSGRGTEAFF.

Of note for this clone: Other DNA sequences from this sample encode an identical CDR3 as well. The chain has TRBV25-1 and TRBJ2-1; TRBD2 might be the D (5 bases). The CDR3 consists of 12 residues. Germline V gene lookup returns CDR1 MGHDK and CDR2 SYGVNS. Trimming left V 0 bases short and J 8 bases short, with 5 bases between. In nucleotides, the CDR3 is TGTGCCAGCAGTGAATACGGGGATGAGCAGTTCTTC. Translation gives CASSEYGDEQFF.

This rearrangement joins TRBV15 to TRBJ1-6; D gene uncertain. The CDR3 spans 16 residues. Trimming pared 0 bases from V and 3 bases from J, leaving 9 bases between. Germline V gene data show CDR1 as LNHNV and CDR2 as YYDKDF (reference sequence). CDR3 amino acids: CATSRDKQVYNSPLHF. The CDR3 nucleotides are TGTGCCACCAGCAGAGATAAGCAAGTCTATAATTCACCCCTCCACTTT.

This clone was seen a single time. The V and J genes are TRBV6-6 and TRBJ1-1, with a possible D match to TRBD1 (6 bases). V gave up 10 bases and J gave up 3 bases, with 15 bases separating them. The CDR3 length is 13 residues. Per germline, CDR1 MNHNY and CDR2 SVGAGI (reference sequence). The CDR3 loop reads CATRTDGYTEAFF. CDR3 nucleotide sequence: TGTGCCACCCGGACAGACGGGTACACTGAAGCTTTCTTT.

J is TRBJ1-1 and V is TRBV11-2; no clear D. V gave up 0 bases and J gave up 9 bases, with 11 bases separating them. Germline-derived CDR1 and CDR2 are SGHAT and FQNNGV. The CDR3 is 13 residues long. This CDR3 reads CASSLDGSGQAFF. DNA of the CDR3: TGTGCCAGCAGCTTAGACGGCTCAGGCCAAGCTTTCTTT.

CDR3 DNA sequence: TGTGCCAGCAGCTATGCTCAGGGCACTAATGAAAAACTGTTTTTT. Translation: CASSYAQGTNEKLFF. The chain combines TRBV7-9 with TRBJ1-4, with D possibly being TRBD1 (5 bases). The CDR3 has 15 amino acids. CDR1 SEHNR and CDR2 FQNEAQ come from the germline V gene (reference sequence). V gave up 4 bases and J gave up 2 bases, with 11 bases separating them.